This TCR beta chain derives from a study of CD8+CD57+ T cells in acquired aplastic anemia. The template for TCR beta VDJ and CDR3 sequence profiling was genomic DNA. TCRdb recomputed calls from the reads with MiXCR, one row per CDR3 protein. This table has roughly 190,000 distinct CDR3 sequences, roughly half appearing once. On this clonotype: Its antigen is undetermined. This is likely a read error, given that the CDR3 carries no conserved phenylalanine or tryptophan at its end.

Overall study findings and caveats: Statistical testing detected no significant gap in CD8+ Simpson's diversity between patients and controls.

J was trimmed by 6 bases and V by 5 bases; bases with no gene match: 4. Germline V gene lookup returns CDR1 MNHEY and CDR2 SMNVEV (reference sequence). This CDR3 spans 13 amino acids. Sequenced sample: sorted CD4+, CD8+, or CD8+CD57+ T cells (not recorded which) from PBMCs. The rearrangement joins TRBV27 to TRBJ2-7, with TRBD1 matching over 10 bases. The source of this sequence is a human donor in good health, serving as a control. DNA of the CDR3: TGTGCCAGCAGTAAGGGACAGGGGCGCGAGCAGTACCTC. As protein: CASSKGQGREQYL.